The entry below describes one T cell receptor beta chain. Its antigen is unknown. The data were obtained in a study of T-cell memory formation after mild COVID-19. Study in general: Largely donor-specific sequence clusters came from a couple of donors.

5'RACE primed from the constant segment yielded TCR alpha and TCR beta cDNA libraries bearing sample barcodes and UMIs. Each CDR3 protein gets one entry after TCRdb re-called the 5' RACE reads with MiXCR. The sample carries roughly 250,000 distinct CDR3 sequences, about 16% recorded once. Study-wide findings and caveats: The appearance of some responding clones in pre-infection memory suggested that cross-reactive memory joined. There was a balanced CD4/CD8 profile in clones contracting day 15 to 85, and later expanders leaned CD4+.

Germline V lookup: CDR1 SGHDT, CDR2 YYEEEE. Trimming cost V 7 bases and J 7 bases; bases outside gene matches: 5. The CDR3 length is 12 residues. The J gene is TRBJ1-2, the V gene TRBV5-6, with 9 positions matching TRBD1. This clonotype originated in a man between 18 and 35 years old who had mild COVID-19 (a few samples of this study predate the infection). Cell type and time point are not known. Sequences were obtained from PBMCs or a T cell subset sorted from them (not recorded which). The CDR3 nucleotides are TGTGCCAGCCGGACAGGGGTGGGTGGCTACACCTTC. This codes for CASRTGVGGYTF.